This T cell receptor (beta chain) was recovered during a study of T cells in Graves' hyperthyroidism and ophthalmopathy. There are 12 residues in the CDR3. The V gene's germline CDR1 is SEHNR and CDR2 FQNEAQ (reference sequence). Trimming took off 1 base at V and 5 bases at J, with 6 bases between the two ends. Ten or more counts support this clonotype. What it recognizes is unknown. TCR beta CDR3 sequences were amplified from RNA transcripts. The HTBI primer set was used in a first-round RT-PCR of the TCR CDR3. TCRdb re-called the multiplex PCR reads with MiXCR, one entry per CDR3 protein. The sample lists some 620,000 distinct CDR3 sequences, 15% to 20% seen once, with 3% to 4.5% in the top ten. Hyperthyroidism of Graves' type that showed no ophthalmopathy progression within 18 months was stable. Overall study findings and caveats: Appearing also in blood were most of the thyroid clonotypes expanded above 0.001.

This chain joins TRBV7-9 and TRBJ2-7; a weak D match, TRBD1 (5 bases). Sequenced input: blood. The source is a woman in her twenties or thirties with Graves' hyperthyroidism. The chain's CDR3 is CASSLGQNEQYF. The CDR3 DNA reads TGTGCCAGCAGCTTAGGACAGAACGAGCAGTACTTC. Full variable domain (rest looked up from reference TRBV7-9 and TRBJ2-7): DTGVSQNPRHKITKRGQNVTFRCDPISEHNRLYWYRQTLGQGPEFLTYFQNEAQLEKSRLLSDRFSAERPKGSFSTLEIQRTEQGDSAMYLCASSLGQNEQYFGPGTRLTVT.